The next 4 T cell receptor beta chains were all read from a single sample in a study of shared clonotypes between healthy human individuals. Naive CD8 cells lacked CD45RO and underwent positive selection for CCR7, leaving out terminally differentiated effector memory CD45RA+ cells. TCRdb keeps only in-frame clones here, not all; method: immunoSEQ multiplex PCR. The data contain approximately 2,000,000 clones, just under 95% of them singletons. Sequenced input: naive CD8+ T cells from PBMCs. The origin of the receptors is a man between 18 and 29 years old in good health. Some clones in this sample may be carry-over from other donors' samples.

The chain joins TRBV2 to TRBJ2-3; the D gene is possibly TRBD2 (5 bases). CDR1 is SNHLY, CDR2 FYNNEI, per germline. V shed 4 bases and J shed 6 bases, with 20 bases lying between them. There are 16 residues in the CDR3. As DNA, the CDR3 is TGTGCCAGCAGTGGTCAGCGGTTCATAACCGAGGATACGCAGTATTTT. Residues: CASSGQRFITEDTQYF.

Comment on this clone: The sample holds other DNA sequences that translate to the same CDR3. The CDR3 nucleotides read TGCGCCAGCAGCTTGGAATTAGCGGGACCCTACGAGCAGTACTTC. Protein product: CASSLELAGPYEQYF. The chain couples TRBV5-1 to TRBJ2-7; 8 nucleotides align to TRBD2. Germline V gene sequence: CDR1 SGHRS, CDR2 YFSETQ. J lost 2 bases, V lost 0 bases, and 4 bases had no gene match. The CDR3 contains 15 residues.

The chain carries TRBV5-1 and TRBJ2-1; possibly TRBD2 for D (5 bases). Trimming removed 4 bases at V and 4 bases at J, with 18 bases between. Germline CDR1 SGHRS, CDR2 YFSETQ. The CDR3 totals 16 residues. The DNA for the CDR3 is TGCGCCAGCAGCCCCGGAATCATCTCGGGGTACAATGAGCAGTTCTTC. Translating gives CASSPGIISGYNEQFF. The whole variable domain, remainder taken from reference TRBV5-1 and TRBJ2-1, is KAGVTQTPRYLIKTRGQQVTLSCSPISGHRSVSWYQQTPGQGLQFLFEYFSETQRNKGNFPGRFSGRQFSNSRSEMNVSTLELGDSALYLCASSPGIISGYNEQFFGPGTRLTVL.

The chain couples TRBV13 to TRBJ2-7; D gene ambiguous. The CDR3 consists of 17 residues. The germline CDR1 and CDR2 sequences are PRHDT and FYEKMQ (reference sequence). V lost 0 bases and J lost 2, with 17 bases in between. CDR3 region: CASSLGGLALNPYEQYF. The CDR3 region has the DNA TGTGCCAGCAGCTTAGGAGGATTGGCTCTAAACCCCTACGAGCAGTACTTC.